The TCR beta chain described here comes from a study of T cells after yellow fever vaccination. Overall study results and limits: Clonotypes shared by both compartments, CD4 and CD8, made up a small share.

This CDR3 has 12 amino acids. V shed 5 bases and J 9 bases; nucleotides not matched to a gene: 6. Germline CDR1 reads SEHNR; CDR2 reads FQNEAQ (reference sequence). Regarding this clonotype: Its specificity is unknown.

A single record per CDR3 protein comes from TCRdb applying MiXCR to the 5' RACE reads. The table has 180,000 or so distinct CDR3 sequences, about 11% seen once. Sequenced here: CD8+ T cells sorted from PBMCs, sampled 15 days after the yellow fever booster vaccination. The rearrangement joins TRBV7-9 to TRBJ1-1; 7 bases fit TRBD1. The clonotype comes from a man aged 18 to 29 who received the YFV17D yellow fever vaccine. For the CDR3, the DNA is TGTGCCAGCAGCCCGGGGACAGCCCAAGCTTTCTTT. Translating gives CASSPGTAQAFF.